These T cell receptor beta chains were read from a single sample in a study of pediatric ulcerative colitis. Assay used: immunoSEQ multiplex PCR; TCRdb lists only in-frame clones, some missing. This sample has some 15,000 clones, with approximately 71% found just once. Input material: gut tissue. All receptors come from a boy younger than 18 who was a control in a study of pediatric ulcerative colitis. Both conserved end residues are part of each CDR3. The D gene is left open where the match is weak. For some rows the clone size is stated as once, few or many, or as a class when expanded; others skip it.

cdr3_aa	cdr3_nt	v_call	clone_size	d_call	j_call
CATSRGGGNQPQHF	TGTGCCACCAGCAGAGGGGGGGGAAATCAGCCCCAGCATTTT	TRBV15	-	-	TRBJ1-5
CASGPPAEPDTQYF	TGTGCTAGTGGTCCCCCGGCGGAGCCAGATACGCAGTATTTT	TRBV12-5	-	-	TRBJ2-3
CSVRVAGIENIQYF	TGCAGCGTTAGGGTGGCCGGGATAGAGAACATTCAGTACTTC	TRBV29-1	few	-	TRBJ2-4
CASSSITTGNQPQHF	TGTGCCAGCAGTTCGATCACGACAGGCAATCAGCCCCAGCATTTT	TRBV28	-	-	TRBJ1-5
CASSSKTGNEQYF	TGTGCCAGCAGCTCGAAGACAGGGAACGAGCAGTACTTC	TRBV5-4	-	TRBD1	TRBJ2-7
CASEGVGETQYF	TGTGCTAGTGAAGGAGTCGGGGAGACCCAGTACTTC	TRBV12-5	-	-	TRBJ2-5
CASSQTAGPRGHNEQFF	TGTGCCAGTAGTCAAACCGCCGGGCCGAGGGGTCACAATGAGCAGTTCTTC	TRBV19	-	-	TRBJ2-1
CASRDRDRGFQETQYF	TGTGCCAGCAGGGACCGGGACAGGGGTTTCCAAGAGACCCAGTACTTC	TRBV2	-	TRBD1	TRBJ2-5
CASSQDITVTYGYTF	TGTGCCAGCAGCCAAGATATCACGGTCACCTATGGCTACACCTTC	TRBV4-2	-	-	TRBJ1-2
CASSQLAGADTQYF	TGTGCCAGCAGCCAACTAGCGGGAGCCGATACGCAGTATTTT	TRBV9	-	TRBD2	TRBJ2-3
CASSPGLAIDTQYF	TGTGCCAGCAGCCCGGGACTAGCGATAGATACGCAGTATTTT	TRBV5-4	-	TRBD2	TRBJ2-3
CASSPGLDLPNEQFF	TGTGCCAGCAGCCCAGGACTAGACCTTCCCAATGAGCAGTTCTTC	TRBV7-2	-	TRBD2	TRBJ2-1
CASTGSQYEQFF	TGCGCCAGCACTGGGAGTCAATATGAGCAGTTCTTC	TRBV5-1	once	-	TRBJ2-1
CASSQEPRPGLHSYNEQFF	TGTGCCAGCAGCCAAGAGCCAAGACCGGGACTACATTCCTACAATGAGCAGTTCTTC	TRBV4-2	-	TRBD2	TRBJ2-1
CASRSRRGEQFF	TGTGCCAGCAGATCAAGGCGGGGCGAGCAGTTCTTC	TRBV27	few	-	TRBJ2-1
CATSRSGQEGLYGYTF	TGTGCCACCAGCAGAAGCGGACAAGAAGGACTTTATGGCTACACCTTC	TRBV15	-	-	TRBJ1-2
CASSRGQTSSGNTIYF	TGTGCCAGCTCACGCGGACAGACGAGCTCTGGAAACACCATATATTTT	TRBV18	-	-	TRBJ1-3
CASSLTGQLGAKNIQYF	TGTGCCAGCAGCTTAACCGGACAGCTCGGAGCCAAAAACATTCAGTACTTC	TRBV7-8	-	-	TRBJ2-4
CASSSVGLGGETQYF	TGTGCCAGCAGTTCGGTGGGACTAGGGGGAGAGACCCAGTACTTC	TRBV6-6	-	TRBD2	TRBJ2-5
CASSRGVLVGETQYF	TGTGCCAGTAGCCGAGGGGTCCTCGTAGGGGAGACCCAGTACTTC	TRBV19	-	-	TRBJ2-5
CASSFIRAYNYGYTF	TGTGCCAGCAGTTTCATCAGGGCCTACAACTATGGCTACACCTTC	TRBV28	-	-	TRBJ1-2
CASSAGTVKETQYF	TGTGCCAGTAGTGCGGGGACAGTAAAAGAGACCCAGTACTTC	TRBV19	-	-	TRBJ2-5
CASSLRRDWTDTQYF	TGCGCCAGCAGCTTGAGGCGGGATTGGACAGATACGCAGTATTTT	TRBV5-1	-	-	TRBJ2-3
CASSRNPGHINIQYF	TGTGCCAGCAGCAGAAACCCGGGACACATAAACATTCAGTACTTC	TRBV7-2	-	-	TRBJ2-4
CASSLAGTGLSGNTIYF	TGTGCCAGCAGCCTCGCCGGGACAGGTCTTTCTGGAAACACCATATATTTT	TRBV5-4	-	TRBD1	TRBJ1-3
CASSRTSGSTDTQYF	TGTGCCAGCAGTCGGACTAGCGGGAGCACAGATACGCAGTATTTT	TRBV6-1	few	TRBD2	TRBJ2-3
CSVSRVRRYNQPQHF	TGCAGCGTGTCCCGGGTCCGTCGCTATAATCAGCCCCAGCATTTT	TRBV29-1	-	-	TRBJ1-5
CASSLASVGTEAFF	TGTGCCAGCAGCTTAGCGTCAGTAGGCACTGAAGCTTTCTTT	TRBV7-9	few	-	TRBJ1-1
CASSGSTDTQYF	TGTGCCAGCAGCGGGAGCACAGATACGCAGTATTTT	TRBV2	-	-	TRBJ2-3
CASSGHGQGSQYF	TGTGCCAGCAGCGGACACGGACAGGGCTCGCAGTACTTC	TRBV14	few	TRBD1	TRBJ2-7
CSVQGASGANVLTF	TGCAGCGTTCAGGGGGCCTCTGGGGCCAACGTCCTGACTTTC	TRBV29-1	-	TRBD1	TRBJ2-6
CASSDRRPGMALHF	TGTGCCAGCAGTGATAGGCGGCCCGGGATGGCCCTCCACTTT	TRBV6-1	once	-	TRBJ1-6
CAWSGQGGLAQYF	TGTGCCTGGAGTGGCCAGGGGGGTTTGGCCCAGTACTTC	TRBV30	-	-	TRBJ2-5
CSAGTSNTGELFF	TGCAGCGCTGGGACCTCGAACACCGGGGAGCTGTTTTTT	TRBV29-1	few	-	TRBJ2-2
CAWSGAARSTEAFF	TGTGCCTGGAGCGGAGCAGCGCGGAGCACTGAAGCTTTCTTT	TRBV30	-	-	TRBJ1-1
CSARGSNEQFF	TGCAGTGCTAGAGGGAGCAATGAGCAGTTCTTC	TRBV20-1	-	-	TRBJ2-1
CAWSVLPLETQYF	TGTGCCTGGAGTGTACTTCCCTTAGAGACCCAGTACTTC	TRBV30	-	-	TRBJ2-5
CASSPTSGPAYDTQYF	TGTGCCAGCAGCCCGACTAGCGGGCCTGCCTATGATACGCAGTATTTT	TRBV4-2	-	TRBD2	TRBJ2-3
CASSSDRASMDF	TGTGCCAGCAGCTCGGACAGGGCCTCAATGGACTTC	TRBV7-9	once	TRBD1	TRBJ2-4
CASSVGGGVSEQFF	TGTGCCAGCAGCGTAGGTGGGGGAGTAAGTGAGCAGTTCTTC	TRBV9	-	-	TRBJ2-1
CARIGELANLNTEAFF	TGTGCCAGGATTGGGGAGCTTGCCAATCTGAACACTGAAGCTTTCTTT	TRBV13	-	-	TRBJ1-1
CSVEDYGAGGAYEQYF	TGCAGCGTTGAAGATTACGGTGCGGGAGGTGCCTACGAGCAGTACTTC	TRBV29-1	-	TRBD2	TRBJ2-7
CASSPVLADTQYF	TGTGCCAGCAGCCCCGTGTTGGCGGATACGCAGTATTTT	TRBV2	-	-	TRBJ2-3
CASSHERRRELNIQYF	TGTGCCAGCAGCCATGAGCGCCGGCGGGAGTTAAACATTCAGTACTTC	TRBV4-2	few	TRBD2	TRBJ2-4
CASSSGQRLVAKNIQYF	TGTGCCAGTAGTTCGGGACAGCGCCTTGTAGCCAAAAACATTCAGTACTTC	TRBV19	-	TRBD1	TRBJ2-4
CSGGGETQYF	TGCAGCGGAGGGGGCGAGACCCAGTACTTC	TRBV29-1	-	TRBD1	TRBJ2-5